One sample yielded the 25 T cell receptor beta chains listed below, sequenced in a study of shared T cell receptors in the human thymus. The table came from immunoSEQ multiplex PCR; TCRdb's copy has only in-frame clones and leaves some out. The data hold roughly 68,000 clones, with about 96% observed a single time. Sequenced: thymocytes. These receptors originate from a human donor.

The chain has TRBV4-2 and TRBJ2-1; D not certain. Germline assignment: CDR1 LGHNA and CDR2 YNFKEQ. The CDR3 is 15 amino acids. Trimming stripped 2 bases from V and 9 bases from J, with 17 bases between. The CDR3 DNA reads TGTGCCAGCAGCCAAAGCCTGGGCGTCAGTGGTGAGCAGTTCTTC. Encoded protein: CASSQSLGVSGEQFF.

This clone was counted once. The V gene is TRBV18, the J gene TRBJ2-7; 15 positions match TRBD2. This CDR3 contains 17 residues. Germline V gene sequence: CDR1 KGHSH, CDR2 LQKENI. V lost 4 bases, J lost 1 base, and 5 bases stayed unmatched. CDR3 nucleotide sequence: TGTGCCAGCTCACACCCGGGACTAGCGGGGGGTTCCTACGAGCAGTACTTC. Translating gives CASSHPGLAGGSYEQYF.

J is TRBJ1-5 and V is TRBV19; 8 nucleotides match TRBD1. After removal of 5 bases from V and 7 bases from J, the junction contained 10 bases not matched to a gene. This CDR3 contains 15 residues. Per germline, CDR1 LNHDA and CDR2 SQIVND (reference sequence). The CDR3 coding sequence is TGTGCCAGTAGTCCTCCAGGACAGGGAGGGCAGCCCCAGCATTTT. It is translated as CASSPPGQGGQPQHF.

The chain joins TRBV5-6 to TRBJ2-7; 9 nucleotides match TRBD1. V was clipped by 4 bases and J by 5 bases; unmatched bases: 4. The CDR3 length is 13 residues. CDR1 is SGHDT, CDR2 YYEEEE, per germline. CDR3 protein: CASSQTGGNEQYF. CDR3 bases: TGTGCCAGCAGCCAGACAGGGGGTAACGAGCAGTACTTC. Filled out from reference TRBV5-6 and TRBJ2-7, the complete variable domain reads DAGVTQSPTHLIKTRGQQVTLRCSPKSGHDTVSWYQQALGQGPQFIFQYYEEEERQRGNFPDRFSGHQFPNYSSELNVNALLLGDSALYLCASSQTGGNEQYFGPGTRLTVT.

The CDR3 DNA reads TGTGCCAGCAAAGCCGGGACTAGCGGGAGGGGGGCCAACGTCCTGACTTTC. Amino acids: CASKAGTSGRGANVLTF. The chain employs TRBV6-4 and TRBJ2-6; 15 bases match TRBD2. The trim removed 7 bases at V and 4 bases at J, leaving 5 bases unmatched. The CDR3 runs to 17 residues. CDR1 is MRHNA, CDR2 SNTAGT, per germline.

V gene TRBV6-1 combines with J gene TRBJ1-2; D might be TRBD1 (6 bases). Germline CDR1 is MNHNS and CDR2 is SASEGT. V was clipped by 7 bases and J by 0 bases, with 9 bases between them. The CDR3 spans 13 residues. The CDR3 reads CASTWTANYGYTF. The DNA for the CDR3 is TGTGCCAGCACCTGGACAGCTAACTATGGCTACACCTTC.

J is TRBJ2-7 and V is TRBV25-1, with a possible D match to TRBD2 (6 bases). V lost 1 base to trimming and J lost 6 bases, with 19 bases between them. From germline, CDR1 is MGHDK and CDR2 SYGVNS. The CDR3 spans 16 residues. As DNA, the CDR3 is TGTGCCAGCAGTGAATGGGTGGACGGGGGAGACGGCGAGCAGTACTTC. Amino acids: CASSEWVDGGDGEQYF.

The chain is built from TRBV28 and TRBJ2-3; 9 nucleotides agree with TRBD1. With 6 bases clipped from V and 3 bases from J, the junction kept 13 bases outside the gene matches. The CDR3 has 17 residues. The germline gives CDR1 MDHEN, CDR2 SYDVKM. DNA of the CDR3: TGTGCCAGCAGCTTACCCCCGGGACAGGGATCGACAGATACGCAGTATTTT. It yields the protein CASSLPPGQGSTDTQYF.

The CDR3 sequence is CASSLYWGLDYGYTF. In DNA, the CDR3 is TGTGCCAGCAGTTTATACTGGGGGTTGGACTATGGCTACACCTTC. The chain uses TRBV27 and TRBJ1-2; maybe TRBD1 (5 bases). The germline V gene encodes CDR1 MNHEY and CDR2 SMNVEV (reference sequence). The CDR3 runs 15 residues. V lost 1 base, J lost 3 bases, and 12 bases lay in between.

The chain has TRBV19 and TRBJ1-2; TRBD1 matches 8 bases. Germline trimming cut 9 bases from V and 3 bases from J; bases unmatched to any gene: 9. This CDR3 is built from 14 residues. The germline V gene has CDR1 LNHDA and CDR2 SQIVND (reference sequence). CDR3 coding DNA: TGTGCCAGACACGGGACAGGCTCCTACTATGGCTACACCTTC. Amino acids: CARHGTGSYYGYTF.

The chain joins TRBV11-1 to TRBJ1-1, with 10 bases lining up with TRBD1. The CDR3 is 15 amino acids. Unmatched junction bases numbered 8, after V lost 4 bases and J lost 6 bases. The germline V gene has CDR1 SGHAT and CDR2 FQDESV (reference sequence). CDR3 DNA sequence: TGTGCCAGCAGCTGTGACCGGGACAGGGGACCTGAAGCTTTCTTT. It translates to CASSCDRDRGPEAFF.

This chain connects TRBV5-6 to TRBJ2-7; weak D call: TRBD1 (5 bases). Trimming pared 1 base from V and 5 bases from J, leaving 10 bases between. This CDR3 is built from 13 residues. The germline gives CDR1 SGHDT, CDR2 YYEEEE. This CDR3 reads CASSLFLQDEQYF. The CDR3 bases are TGTGCCAGCAGCTTGTTTTTACAGGACGAGCAGTACTTC.

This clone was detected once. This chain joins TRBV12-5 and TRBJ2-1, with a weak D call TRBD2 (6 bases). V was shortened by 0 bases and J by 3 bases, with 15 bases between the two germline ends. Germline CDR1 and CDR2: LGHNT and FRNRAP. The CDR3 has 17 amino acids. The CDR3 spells CASGLVPGLGLYNEQFF. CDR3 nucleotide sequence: TGTGCTAGTGGTTTGGTTCCGGGACTCGGACTCTACAATGAGCAGTTCTTC.

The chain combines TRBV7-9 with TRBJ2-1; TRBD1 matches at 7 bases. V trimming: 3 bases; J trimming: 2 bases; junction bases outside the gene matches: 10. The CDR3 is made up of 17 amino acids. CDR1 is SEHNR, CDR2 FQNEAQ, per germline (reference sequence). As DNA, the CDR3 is TGTGCCAGCAGCTTCGTTCTAGGGGGCGAAACCTACAATGAGCAGTTCTTC. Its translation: CASSFVLGGETYNEQFF.

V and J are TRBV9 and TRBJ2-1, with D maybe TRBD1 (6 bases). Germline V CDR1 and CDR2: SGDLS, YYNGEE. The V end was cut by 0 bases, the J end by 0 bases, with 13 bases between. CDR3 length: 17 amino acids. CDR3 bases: TGTGCCAGCAGCGTAGCAGGGGACGCTATCTCCTACAATGAGCAGTTCTTC. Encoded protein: CASSVAGDAISYNEQFF.

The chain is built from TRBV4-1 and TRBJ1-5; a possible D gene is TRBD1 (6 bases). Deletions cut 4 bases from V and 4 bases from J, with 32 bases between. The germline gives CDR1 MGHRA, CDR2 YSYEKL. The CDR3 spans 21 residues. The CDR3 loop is CASSPPNPGQRNPRVNQPQHF. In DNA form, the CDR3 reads TGCGCCAGCAGCCCTCCAAACCCGGGACAACGAAATCCGAGGGTAAATCAGCCCCAGCATTTT.

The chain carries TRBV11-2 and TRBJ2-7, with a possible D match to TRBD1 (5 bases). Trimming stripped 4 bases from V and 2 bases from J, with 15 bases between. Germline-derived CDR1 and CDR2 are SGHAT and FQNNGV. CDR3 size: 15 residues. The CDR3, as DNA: TGTGCCAGCAGCTACGAAACGACAGAAACCTACGAGCAGTACTTC. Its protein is CASSYETTETYEQYF.

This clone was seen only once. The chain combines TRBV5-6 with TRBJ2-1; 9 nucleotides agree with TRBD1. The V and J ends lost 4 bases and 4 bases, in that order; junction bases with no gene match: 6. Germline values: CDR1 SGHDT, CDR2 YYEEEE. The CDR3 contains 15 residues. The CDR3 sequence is CASSGPGQGYNEQFF. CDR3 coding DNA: TGTGCCAGCAGCGGGCCGGGACAGGGTTACAATGAGCAGTTCTTC. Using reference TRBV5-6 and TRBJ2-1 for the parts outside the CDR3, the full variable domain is DAGVTQSPTHLIKTRGQQVTLRCSPKSGHDTVSWYQQALGQGPQFIFQYYEEEERQRGNFPDRFSGHQFPNYSSELNVNALLLGDSALYLCASSGPGQGYNEQFFGPGTRLTVL.

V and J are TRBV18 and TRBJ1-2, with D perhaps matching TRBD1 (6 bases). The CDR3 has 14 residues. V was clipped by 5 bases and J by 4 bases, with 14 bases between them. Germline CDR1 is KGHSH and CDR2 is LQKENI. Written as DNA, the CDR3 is TGTGCCAGCTCAACGGAGGACAGACGCTATGGCTACACCTTC. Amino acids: CASSTEDRRYGYTF.

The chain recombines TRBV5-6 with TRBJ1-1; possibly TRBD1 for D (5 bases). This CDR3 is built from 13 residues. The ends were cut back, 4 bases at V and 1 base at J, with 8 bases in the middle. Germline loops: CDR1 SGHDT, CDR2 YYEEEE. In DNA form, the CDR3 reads TGTGCCAGCAGCCGGGACGGGAACACTGAAGCTTTCTTT. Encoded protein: CASSRDGNTEAFF. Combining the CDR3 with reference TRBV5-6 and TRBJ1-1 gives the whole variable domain DAGVTQSPTHLIKTRGQQVTLRCSPKSGHDTVSWYQQALGQGPQFIFQYYEEEERQRGNFPDRFSGHQFPNYSSELNVNALLLGDSALYLCASSRDGNTEAFFGQGTRLTVV.

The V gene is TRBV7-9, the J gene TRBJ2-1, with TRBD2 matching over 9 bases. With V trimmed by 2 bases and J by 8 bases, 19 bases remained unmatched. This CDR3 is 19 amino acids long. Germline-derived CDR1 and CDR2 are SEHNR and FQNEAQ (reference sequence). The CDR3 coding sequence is TGTGCCAGCAGCTTATGGGGTAGCGGGGGCCCCGACGAGTCGGATGAGCAGTTCTTC. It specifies CASSLWGSGGPDESDEQFF.

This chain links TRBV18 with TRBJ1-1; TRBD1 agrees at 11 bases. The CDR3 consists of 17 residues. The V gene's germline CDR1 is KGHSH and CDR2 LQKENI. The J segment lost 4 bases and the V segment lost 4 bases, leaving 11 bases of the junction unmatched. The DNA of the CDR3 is TGTGCCAGCTCACAACCCTCGGACAGGGGGCTTGGCACTGAAGCTTTCTTT. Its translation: CASSQPSDRGLGTEAFF.

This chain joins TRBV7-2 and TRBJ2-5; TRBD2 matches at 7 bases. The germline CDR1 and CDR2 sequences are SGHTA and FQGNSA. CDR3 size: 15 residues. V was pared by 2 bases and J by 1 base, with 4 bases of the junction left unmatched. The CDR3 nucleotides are TGTGCCAGCAGCTTACGAGCGGGATCCCAAGAGACCCAGTACTTC. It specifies CASSLRAGSQETQYF.

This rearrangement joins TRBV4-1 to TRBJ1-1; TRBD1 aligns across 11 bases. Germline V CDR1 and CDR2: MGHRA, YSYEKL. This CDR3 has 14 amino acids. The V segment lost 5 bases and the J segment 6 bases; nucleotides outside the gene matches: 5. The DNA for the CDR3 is TGCGCCAGCAGCTGGACAGGGGGCAAGCCTGAAGCTTTCTTT. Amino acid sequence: CASSWTGGKPEAFF.

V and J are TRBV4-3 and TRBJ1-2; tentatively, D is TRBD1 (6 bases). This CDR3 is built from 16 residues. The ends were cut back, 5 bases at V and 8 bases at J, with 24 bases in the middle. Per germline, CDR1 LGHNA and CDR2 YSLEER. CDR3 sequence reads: CASSETTGGRVSGYTF. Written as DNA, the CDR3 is TGCGCCAGCAGCGAAACTACGGGGGGGCGAGTGAGCGGCTACACCTTC.